The 20 T cell receptor beta chains below were found in one sample sequenced in a study of blood T cell repertoires in COVID-19. Method: immunoSEQ multiplex PCR; TCRdb's copy keeps in-frame clones and lacks some. The top ten hold less than 20% of the sample, which has roughly 220,000 clones, around 84% seen once. The sample taken for sequencing was peripheral blood. The receptors here all came from a young man with active or convalescent COVID-19.

This chain joins TRBV5-6 and TRBJ2-3; the match to TRBD2 covers 11 bases. This CDR3 is built from 15 residues. CDR1 and CDR2 (germline): SGHDT, YYEEEE. Losses at the gene ends were 4 bases for V and 2 bases for J; bases not matched to a gene: 3. The CDR3 DNA is TGTGCCAGCAGCCCGGGACTAGCGGTCACAGATACGCAGTATTTT. Protein sequence: CASSPGLAVTDTQYF.

This chain uses TRBV5-8 with TRBJ2-2; TRBD2 might be the D (5 bases). Germline CDR1 and CDR2: SGHTS and YDEGEE. Trimming stripped 0 bases from V and 1 base from J, with 16 bases between. The CDR3 loop spans 18 amino acids. For the CDR3, the DNA is TGTGCCAGCAGCTTGGTGGTTTTGGCGGACTGGAACACCGGGGAGCTGTTTTTT. Encoded protein: CASSLVVLADWNTGELFF.

The chain links TRBV5-8 to TRBJ1-2, with D possibly matching TRBD1 (6 bases). The CDR3 is made up of 14 amino acids. Per germline, CDR1 SGHTS and CDR2 YDEGEE. V shed 4 bases and J shed 8 bases, with 18 bases lying between them. The CDR3 bases are TGTGCCAGCAGCGGCCTTGCGGGGGGCCTCGGCTACACCTTC. The encoded protein is CASSGLAGGLGYTF.

This clone was detected only a few times. The gene calls are TRBV5-1 and TRBJ1-3; no firm D call. The germline V and J ends were trimmed by 6 bases and 0 bases, with 10 bases remaining between them. The CDR3 sequence is 14 residues long. CDR1 is SGHRS, CDR2 YFSETQ, per germline. CDR3 amino acids: CASTADPSGNTIYF. The CDR3 DNA reads TGCGCCAGCACGGCGGATCCCTCTGGAAACACCATATATTTT.

The rearrangement joins TRBV7-2 to TRBJ2-7; 9 nucleotides match TRBD2. The CDR3 contains 15 residues. Germline CDR1 reads SGHTA; CDR2 reads FQGNSA. Trimming removed 5 bases from V and 4 bases from J; junction bases left unmatched: 9. The CDR3 DNA reads TGTGCCAGCAGCAACCCGACTAGCGGCCTTTACGAGCAGTACTTC. It translates to CASSNPTSGLYEQYF.

In its sample, this clone was seen many times. J is TRBJ1-4 and V is TRBV29-1; TRBD1 might be the D (5 bases). With 6 bases removed from V and 3 bases from J, the gap between germline ends came to 17 bases. The CDR3 contains 15 residues. Germline V gene sequence: CDR1 SQVTM, CDR2 ANQGSEA. In nucleotides, the CDR3 is TGCAGCGTCAAGGATCAGGGTTCGGCTAATGAAAAACTGTTTTTT. This translates into CSVKDQGSANEKLFF.

This chain joins TRBV7-2 and TRBJ2-1; 8 bases line up with TRBD2. The CDR3 length is 15 residues. V shed 4 bases and J 2 bases; nucleotides not matched to a gene: 4. Germline V CDR1 and CDR2: SGHTA, FQGNSA. CDR3 sequence (DNA): TGTGCCAGCAGCTCTCCGGGACTAGCCTACAATGAGCAGTTCTTC. Translation: CASSSPGLAYNEQFF.

The chain combines TRBV4-1 with TRBJ2-7, with unresolved D. The CDR3 extends over 14 amino acids. Trimming took 1 base from V and 2 from J, leaving 9 bases between them. The V gene's germline CDR1 is MGHRA and CDR2 YSYEKL. This CDR3 reads CASSQATSTYEQYF. The CDR3 nucleotides read TGCGCCAGCAGCCAAGCTACTTCGACCTACGAGCAGTACTTC.

The chain links TRBV27 to TRBJ2-3; the match to TRBD1 covers 7 bases. CDR3 length equals 16 residues. Germline loops: CDR1 MNHEY, CDR2 SMNVEV (reference sequence). J gave up 6 bases and V 5 bases, and 14 bases lay outside the gene matches. The DNA of the CDR3 is TGTGCCAGCAGTGCCCCATCGAGACAGGGCGCGGATACGCAGTATTTT. This translates into CASSAPSRQGADTQYF.

V is TRBV30 and J is TRBJ2-5; TRBD2 aligns across 14 bases. CDR3 size: 17 residues. Looked up from germline, CDR1 is GTSNPN and CDR2 is SVGIG (reference sequence). V lost 0 bases to trimming and J lost 4 bases; unmatched junction nucleotides: 7. The chain's CDR3 is CAWSVLLGTSGRETQYF. The CDR3, as DNA: TGTGCCTGGAGTGTACTCCTAGGGACTAGCGGGAGAGAGACCCAGTACTTC.

This chain links TRBV4-3 with TRBJ2-4; weak D call: TRBD1 (6 bases). Trimming removed 0 bases from V and 2 bases from J, with 8 bases in between. Germline loops: CDR1 LGHNA, CDR2 YSLEER. The CDR3 spans 15 residues. CDR3: CASSQEDSTKNIQYF. DNA for the CDR3: TGCGCCAGCAGCCAAGAGGACAGTACCAAAAACATTCAGTACTTC.

The gene calls are TRBV5-1 and TRBJ2-2; maybe TRBD1 (6 bases). The germline V gene encodes CDR1 SGHRS and CDR2 YFSETQ. The V end lost 1 base, the J end lost 1 base, and 8 bases lay between the germline ends. CDR3 length equals 15 residues. Here the CDR3 DNA reads TGCGCCAGCAGCTTGCGGACAGAGAACACCGGGGAGCTGTTTTTT. It translates to CASSLRTENTGELFF.

The chain combines TRBV27 with TRBJ2-7, with D perhaps matching TRBD2 (5 bases). Germline V CDR1 and CDR2: MNHEY, SMNVEV (reference sequence). The CDR3 spans 14 residues. Trimming left V 2 bases short and J 9 bases short, with 17 bases between. The CDR3 DNA follows: TGTGCCAGCAGTTTAGGGGTTCCCAGAAGCGGGCAGTACTTC. This sequence encodes CASSLGVPRSGQYF.

This clone has just one count. This sequence joins TRBV28 and TRBJ1-1; D remains ambiguous. The germline CDR1 and CDR2 sequences are MDHEN and SYDVKM. The CDR3 length is 13 residues. V was trimmed by 1 base and J by 10 bases, leaving 13 bases between them. CDR3 nucleotides: TGTGCCAGCAGTTTATTCCGGGAGGCTCGAGCTTTCTTT. It codes for CASSLFREARAFF.

This clone was observed a handful of times. J is TRBJ2-7 and V is TRBV5-1; 7 bases line up with TRBD2. The V and J ends lost 6 bases and 4 bases, in that order; junction bases with no gene match: 10. CDR1 is SGHRS, CDR2 YFSETQ, per germline. The CDR3 contains 14 residues. For the CDR3, the DNA is TGCGCCAGCAAAGCGGGGAGGGGCCTTTACGAGCAGTACTTC. This sequence encodes CASKAGRGLYEQYF.

This sequence joins TRBV7-9 and TRBJ2-1, with 8 bases aligning to TRBD2. CDR1 is SEHNR and CDR2 is FQNEAQ in the germline V gene (reference sequence). The J segment lost 2 bases and the V segment lost 5 bases, leaving 8 bases of the junction unmatched. This CDR3 contains 16 residues. This CDR3 reads CASSPPRGLAYNEQFF. The CDR3 DNA reads TGTGCCAGCAGCCCCCCCAGGGGACTAGCCTACAATGAGCAGTTCTTC.

The chain joins TRBV7-2 to TRBJ2-2; D call uncertain. The CDR3 has 12 residues. The V end lost 2 bases, the J end lost 7 bases, and 5 bases lay between the germline ends. CDR1 is SGHTA, CDR2 FQGNSA, per germline. CDR3 coding DNA: TGTGCCAGCAGCTTACCTAGCGGGGAGCTGTTTTTT. Its protein product is CASSLPSGELFF.

The table lists this clone with a count of one. This chain links TRBV6-5 with TRBJ2-7; the match to TRBD1 covers 9 bases. The CDR3 totals 15 residues. Unmatched junction bases numbered 13, after V lost 7 bases and J lost 6 bases. Germline-derived CDR1 and CDR2 are MNHEY and SVGAGI. The CDR3 here is CASTAGQGRSPEQYF. The CDR3 coding sequence is TGTGCCAGCACCGCGGGACAGGGTAGGTCACCCGAGCAGTACTTC.

A few counts support this clone. The rearrangement uses TRBV5-4 and TRBJ2-7; the match to TRBD2 covers 7 bases. The CDR3 extends over 12 amino acids. The J segment lost 6 bases and the V segment lost 4 bases, leaving 4 bases of the junction unmatched. The germline V gene encodes CDR1 SGHNT and CDR2 YYREEE (reference sequence). The CDR3 reads CASSDTSVEQYF. Written as DNA, the CDR3 is TGTGCCAGCAGCGATACTAGCGTCGAGCAGTACTTC.

The chain is built from TRBV29-1 and TRBJ1-1; 8 nucleotides line up with TRBD1. In germline, CDR1 is SQVTM, CDR2 ANQGSEA. The CDR3 runs to 12 residues. The J segment lost 3 bases and the V segment lost 6 bases, leaving 3 bases of the junction unmatched. The chain's CDR3 is CSVRQGHTEAFF. The CDR3, as DNA: TGCAGCGTCAGACAGGGGCACACTGAAGCTTTCTTT.